A single sample gave rise to the 5 T cell receptor beta chains below, sequenced in a study of blood T cells in healthy people across ages. With a J-beta primer mix and a sample-barcoded 5' primer, a second PCR ran roughly 6 to 12 cycles. A single record per CDR3 protein comes from TCRdb applying MiXCR to the 5' RACE reads. The sample has around 900,000 distinct CDR3 sequences; 45% to 60% are singletons. Sequenced input: blood. The receptors were sampled from a woman aged 55-75 years in good health.

The V call is TRBV27, the J call TRBJ1-5; 12 nucleotides line up with TRBD1. This CDR3 comprises 14 residues. Germline V gene lookup returns CDR1 MNHEY and CDR2 SMNVEV (reference sequence). V lost 6 bases, J lost 5 bases, and 2 bases stayed unmatched. CDR3 bases: TGTGCCAGCAGGGGGACAGGGGGCGATCAGCCCCAGCATTTT. Translation gives CASRGTGGDQPQHF.

This clonotype was picked up a small number of times. This sequence joins TRBV4-3 and TRBJ2-7, with D maybe TRBD1 (5 bases). CDR3 length: 17 residues. The V end lost 1 base, the J end lost 3 bases, and 19 bases lay between the germline ends. In germline, CDR1 is LGHNA, CDR2 YSLEER. The CDR3 reads CASSQVWDGAGRYEQYF. The CDR3 nucleotides read TGCGCCAGCAGCCAAGTTTGGGATGGGGCAGGGCGCTACGAGCAGTACTTC.

The CDR3 bases are TGTGCCACTTGGTTGAGGGCCGGGGCCTTCGAGCAGTACTTC. Its protein product is CATWLRAGAFEQYF. The chain carries TRBV6-2 or TRBV6-3 and TRBJ2-7; D is tentatively TRBD1 or TRBD2 (5 bases each). Germline values: CDR1 MNHEY, CDR2 SVGEGT. The CDR3 is 14 amino acids. Between the trimmed V and J ends, which lost 10 bases and 6 bases, there was a span of 22 bases.

This clonotype appeared a few times. This sequence joins TRBV4-3 and TRBJ2-3, with D tentatively TRBD2 (6 bases). Germline V gene data show CDR1 as LGHNA and CDR2 as YSLEER. The CDR3 totals 15 residues. V lost 2 bases and J lost 6, with 15 bases in between. CDR3 DNA: TGCGCCAGCAGCCAATCGAGTGGGGGGTTTGATACGCAGTATTTT. Translating gives CASSQSSGGFDTQYF.

The chain has TRBV4-1 and TRBJ1-4; 9 bases align to TRBD1. This CDR3 comprises 15 residues. Germline values: CDR1 MGHRA, CDR2 YSYEKL. J was trimmed by 8 bases and V by 5 bases; bases with no gene match: 9. The CDR3 loop reads CASSTAGTGREKLFF. As DNA, the CDR3 is TGCGCCAGCAGCACTGCCGGGACAGGGAGAGAAAAACTGTTTTTT.